This TCR beta chain was recorded in a study of CD8+ T cells in alopecia areata. A few counts support this clone. Antigen unknown. Study-level results: Against the mouse data, patients shared TCRs less clearly, possibly for HLA reasons. Lesional scalp exceeded normal scalp in clonality, especially in alopecia totalis/universalis. Tissue-resident alphabeta T cells belonging to normal skin likewise get sequenced within scalp specimens.

Trimming at V came to 2 bases and at J to 6 bases, leaving 11 bases not matched to a gene. The CDR3 spans 15 residues. In germline, CDR1 is SQVTM, CDR2 ANQGSEA. Sorting of PBMCs yielded the CD4+ and CD8+ T cells. Isolated RNA was reverse transcribed into cDNA used as the sequencing template. This table comes from immunoSEQ multiplex PCR, and its TCRdb copy is limited to in-frame clones, with some not included. The sample lists 85,000 to 110,000 clones, around 60% seen once, with around 8.5% in the top ten. The chain combines TRBV29-1 with TRBJ2-3; 7 nucleotides agree with TRBD2. This receptor was taken from a human donor in good health. The sequencing input was CD4+ T cells sorted from blood. The CDR3 sequence is CSVEKREGLRDTQYF. DNA for the CDR3: TGCAGCGTTGAAAAAAGGGAGGGGCTCCGTGATACGCAGTATTTT.